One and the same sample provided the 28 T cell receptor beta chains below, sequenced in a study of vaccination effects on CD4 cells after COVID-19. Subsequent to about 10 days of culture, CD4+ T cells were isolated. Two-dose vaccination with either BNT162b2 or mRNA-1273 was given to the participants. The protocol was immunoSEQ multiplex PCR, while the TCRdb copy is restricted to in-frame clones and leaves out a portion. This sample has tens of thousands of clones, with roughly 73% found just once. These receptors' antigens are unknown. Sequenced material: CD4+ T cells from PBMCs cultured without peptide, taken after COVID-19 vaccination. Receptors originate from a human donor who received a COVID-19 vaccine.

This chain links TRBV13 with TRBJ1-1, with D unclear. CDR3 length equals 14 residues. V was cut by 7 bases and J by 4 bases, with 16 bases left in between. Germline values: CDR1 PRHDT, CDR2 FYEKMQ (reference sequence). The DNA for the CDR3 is TGTGCCAGCAAAATGAGACAATGGGGCACTGAAGCTTTCTTT. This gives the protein CASKMRQWGTEAFF.

The CDR3 region has the DNA TGTGCCAGCTCACCGGGGACAGTTGCATTAACCGGGGAGCTGTTTTTT. It translates to CASSPGTVALTGELFF. The rearrangement links TRBV18 to TRBJ2-2, with TRBD1 matching 7 bases. The CDR3 extends over 16 amino acids. Germline CDR1 is KGHSH and CDR2 is LQKENI. V shed 3 bases and J 5 bases; nucleotides not matched to a gene: 9. The full variable domain, its missing parts supplied by reference TRBV18 and TRBJ2-2, is NAGVMQNPRHLVRRRGQEARLRCSPMKGHSHVYWYRQLPEEGLKFMVYLQKENIIDESGMPKERFSAEFPKEGPSILRIQQVVRGDSAAYFCASSPGTVALTGELFFGEGSRLTVL.

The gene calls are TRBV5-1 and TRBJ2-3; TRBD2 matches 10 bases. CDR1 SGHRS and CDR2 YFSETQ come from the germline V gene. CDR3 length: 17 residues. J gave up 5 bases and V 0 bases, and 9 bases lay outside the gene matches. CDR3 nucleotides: TGCGCCAGCAGCTTGGGCCCCAAGCGGGGGGGCCAAGATACGCAGTATTTT. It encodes CASSLGPKRGGQDTQYF.

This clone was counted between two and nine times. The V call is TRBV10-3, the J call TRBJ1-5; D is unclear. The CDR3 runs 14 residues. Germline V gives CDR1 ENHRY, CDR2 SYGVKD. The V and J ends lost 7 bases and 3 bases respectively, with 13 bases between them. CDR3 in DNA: TGTGCCATCAATTCGGGAGGGCCCAATCAGCCCCAGCATTTT. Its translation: CAINSGGPNQPQHF.

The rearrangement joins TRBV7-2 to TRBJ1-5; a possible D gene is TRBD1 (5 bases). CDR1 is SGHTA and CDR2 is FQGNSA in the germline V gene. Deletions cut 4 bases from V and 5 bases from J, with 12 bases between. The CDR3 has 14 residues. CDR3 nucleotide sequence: TGTGCCAGCAGCTATGCCAGGGCGGATCAGCCCCAGCATTTT. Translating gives CASSYARADQPQHF.

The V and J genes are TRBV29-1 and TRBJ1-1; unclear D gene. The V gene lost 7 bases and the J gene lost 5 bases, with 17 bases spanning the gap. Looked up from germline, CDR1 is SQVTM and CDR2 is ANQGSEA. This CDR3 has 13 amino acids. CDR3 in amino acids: CSGGPRGSTEAFF. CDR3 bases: TGCAGCGGCGGCCCGAGAGGATCAACTGAAGCTTTCTTT.

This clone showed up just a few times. The CDR3 region has the DNA TGTGCCATCAGGGGCCAGGGGATCGACGAGCAGTACGTC. Protein sequence: CAIRGQGIDEQYV. The gene calls are TRBV10-3 and TRBJ2-7; tentative D call: TRBD1 (6 bases). The CDR3 consists of 13 residues. Germline CDR1 and CDR2: ENHRY and SYGVKD. V dropped 6 bases and J dropped 5 bases, with 14 bases sitting between them.

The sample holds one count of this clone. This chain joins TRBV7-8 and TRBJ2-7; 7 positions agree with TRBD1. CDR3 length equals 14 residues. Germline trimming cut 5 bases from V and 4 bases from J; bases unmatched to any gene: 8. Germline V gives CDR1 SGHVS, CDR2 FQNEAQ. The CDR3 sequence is CASSTRDRSYEQYV. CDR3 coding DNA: TGTGCCAGCAGCACCCGGGACAGATCGTACGAGCAGTACGTC.

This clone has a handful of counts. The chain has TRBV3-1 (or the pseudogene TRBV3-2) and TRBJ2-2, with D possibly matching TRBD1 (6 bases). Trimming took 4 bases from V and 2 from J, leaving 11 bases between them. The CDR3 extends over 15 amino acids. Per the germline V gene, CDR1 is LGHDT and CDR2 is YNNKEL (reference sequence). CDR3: CASSPTGLNTGELFF. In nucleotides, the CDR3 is TGTGCCAGCAGCCCGACAGGACTCAACACCGGGGAGCTGTTTTTT.

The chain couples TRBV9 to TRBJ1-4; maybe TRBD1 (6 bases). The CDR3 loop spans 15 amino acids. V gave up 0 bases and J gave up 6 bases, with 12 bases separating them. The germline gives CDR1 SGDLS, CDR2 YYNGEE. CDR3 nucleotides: TGTGCCAGCAGCGTAGCCCACAGGGATGATGAAAAACTGTTTTTT. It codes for CASSVAHRDDEKLFF.

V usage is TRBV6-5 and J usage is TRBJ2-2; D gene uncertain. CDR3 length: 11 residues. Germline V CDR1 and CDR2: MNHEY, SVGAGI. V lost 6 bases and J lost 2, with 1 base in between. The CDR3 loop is CASSNTGELFF. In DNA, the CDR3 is TGTGCCAGCAGCAACACCGGGGAGCTGTTTTTT.

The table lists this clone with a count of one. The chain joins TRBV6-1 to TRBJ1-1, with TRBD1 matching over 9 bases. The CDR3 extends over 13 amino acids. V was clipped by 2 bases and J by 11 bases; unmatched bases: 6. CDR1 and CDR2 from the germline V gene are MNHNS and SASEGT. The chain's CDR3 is CASSEWDRDEAFF. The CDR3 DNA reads TGTGCCAGCAGTGAATGGGACAGGGATGAGGCTTTCTTT.

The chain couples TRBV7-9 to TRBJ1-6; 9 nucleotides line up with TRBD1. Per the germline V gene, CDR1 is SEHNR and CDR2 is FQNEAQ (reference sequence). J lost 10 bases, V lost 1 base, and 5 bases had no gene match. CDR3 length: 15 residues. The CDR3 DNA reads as TGTGCCAGCAGCTTAGAAACAGGGGGCGAATCACCCCTCCACTTT. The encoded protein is CASSLETGGESPLHF.

CDR3 nucleotides: TGTGCCAGCACCAGATTGACAGTAAAGAACACTGAAGCTTTCTTT. This encodes CASTRLTVKNTEAFF. The chain uses TRBV2 and TRBJ1-1; D perhaps matches TRBD1 (5 bases). The germline V gene has CDR1 SNHLY and CDR2 FYNNEI. The CDR3 extends over 15 amino acids. The V gene lost 7 bases and the J gene lost 1 base, with 16 bases spanning the gap.

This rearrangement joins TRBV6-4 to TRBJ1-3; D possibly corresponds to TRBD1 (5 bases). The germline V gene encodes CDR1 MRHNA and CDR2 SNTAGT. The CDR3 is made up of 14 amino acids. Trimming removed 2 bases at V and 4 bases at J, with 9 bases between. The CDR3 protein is CASSDGGPGNTIYF. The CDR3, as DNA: TGTGCCAGCAGTGACGGGGGACCGGGAAACACCATATATTTT.

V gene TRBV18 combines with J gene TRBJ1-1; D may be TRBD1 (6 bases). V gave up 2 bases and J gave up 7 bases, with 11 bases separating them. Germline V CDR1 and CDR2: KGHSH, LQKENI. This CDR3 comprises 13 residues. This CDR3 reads CASSPSGAREAFF. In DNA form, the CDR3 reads TGTGCCAGCTCACCATCAGGGGCTCGTGAAGCTTTCTTT.

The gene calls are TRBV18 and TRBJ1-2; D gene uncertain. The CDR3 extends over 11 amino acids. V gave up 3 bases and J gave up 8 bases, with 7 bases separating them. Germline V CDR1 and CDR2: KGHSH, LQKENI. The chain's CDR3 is CASSPGEGYTF. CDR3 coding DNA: TGTGCCAGCTCACCTGGCGAAGGCTACACCTTC.

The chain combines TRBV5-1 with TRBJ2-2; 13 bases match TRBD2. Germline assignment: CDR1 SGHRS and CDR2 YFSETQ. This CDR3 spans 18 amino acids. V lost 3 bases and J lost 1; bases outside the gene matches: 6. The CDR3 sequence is CASSSRLAGGWNTGELFF. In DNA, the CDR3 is TGCGCCAGCAGCTCCCGACTAGCGGGGGGATGGAACACCGGGGAGCTGTTTTTT.

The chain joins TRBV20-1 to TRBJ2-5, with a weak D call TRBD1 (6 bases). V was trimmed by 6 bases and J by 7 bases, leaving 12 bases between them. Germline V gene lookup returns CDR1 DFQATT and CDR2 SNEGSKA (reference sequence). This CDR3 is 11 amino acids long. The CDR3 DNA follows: TGCAGTGCCACAGGGACGGCGACCCAGTACTTC. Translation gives CSATGTATQYF.

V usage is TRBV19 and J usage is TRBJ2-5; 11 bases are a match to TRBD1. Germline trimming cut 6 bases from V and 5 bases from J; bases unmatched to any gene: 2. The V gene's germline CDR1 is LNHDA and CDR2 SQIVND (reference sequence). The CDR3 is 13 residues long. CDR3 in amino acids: CASSRTGGETQYF. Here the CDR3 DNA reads TGTGCCAGTAGCCGGACAGGGGGCGAGACCCAGTACTTC.

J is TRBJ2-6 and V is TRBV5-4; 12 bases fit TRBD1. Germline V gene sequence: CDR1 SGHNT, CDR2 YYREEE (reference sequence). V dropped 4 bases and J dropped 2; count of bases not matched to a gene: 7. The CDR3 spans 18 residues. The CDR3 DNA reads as TGTGCCAGCAGCACCGGCGGGACAGGGGGCGCTGGGGCCAACGTCCTGACTTTC. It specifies CASSTGGTGGAGANVLTF.

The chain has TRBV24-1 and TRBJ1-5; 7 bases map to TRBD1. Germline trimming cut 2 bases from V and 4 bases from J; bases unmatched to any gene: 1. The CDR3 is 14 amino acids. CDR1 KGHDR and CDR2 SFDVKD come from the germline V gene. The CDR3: CATSDWGQNQPQHF. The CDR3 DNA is TGTGCCACCAGTGATTGGGGACAGAATCAGCCCCAGCATTTT.

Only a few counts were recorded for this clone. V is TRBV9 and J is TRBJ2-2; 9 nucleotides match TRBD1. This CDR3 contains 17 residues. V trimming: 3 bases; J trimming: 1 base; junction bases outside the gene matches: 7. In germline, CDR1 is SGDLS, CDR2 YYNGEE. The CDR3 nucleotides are TGTGCCAGCAGCGGAACTCCGGGACAGGGGAACACCGGGGAGCTGTTTTTT. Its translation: CASSGTPGQGNTGELFF.

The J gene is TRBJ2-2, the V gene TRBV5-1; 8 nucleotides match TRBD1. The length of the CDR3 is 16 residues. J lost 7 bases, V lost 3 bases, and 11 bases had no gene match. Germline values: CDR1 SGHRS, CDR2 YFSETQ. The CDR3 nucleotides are TGCGCCAGCAGCTGGGGCATGACAGGGGCGAACGGGGAGCTGTTTTTT. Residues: CASSWGMTGANGELFF. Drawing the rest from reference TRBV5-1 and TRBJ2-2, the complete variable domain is KAGVTQTPRYLIKTRGQQVTLSCSPISGHRSVSWYQQTPGQGLQFLFEYFSETQRNKGNFPGRFSGRQFSNSRSEMNVSTLELGDSALYLCASSWGMTGANGELFFGEGSRLTVL.

CDR3: CASTSGQGRASDTQYF. The CDR3 DNA reads TGTGCCAGCACCTCCGGGCAGGGGCGGGCTTCAGATACGCAGTATTTT. This chain connects TRBV2 to TRBJ2-3; TRBD1 might be the D (6 bases). The germline V and J ends were trimmed by 7 bases and 4 bases, with 21 bases remaining between them. Looked up from germline, CDR1 is SNHLY and CDR2 is FYNNEI. The CDR3 sequence is 16 residues long.

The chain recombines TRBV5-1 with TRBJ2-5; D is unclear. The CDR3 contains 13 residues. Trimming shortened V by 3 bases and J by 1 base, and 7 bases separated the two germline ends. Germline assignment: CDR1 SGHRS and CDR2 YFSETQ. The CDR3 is CASSWTPQETQYF. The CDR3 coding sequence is TGCGCCAGCAGCTGGACCCCCCAAGAGACCCAGTACTTC.

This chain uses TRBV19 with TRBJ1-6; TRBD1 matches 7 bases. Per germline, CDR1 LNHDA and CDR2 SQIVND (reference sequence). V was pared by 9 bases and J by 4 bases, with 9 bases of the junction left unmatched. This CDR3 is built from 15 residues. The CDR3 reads CASSRGQEYNSPLHF. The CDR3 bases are TGTGCCAGCTCGAGGGGGCAGGAGTATAATTCACCCCTCCACTTT.

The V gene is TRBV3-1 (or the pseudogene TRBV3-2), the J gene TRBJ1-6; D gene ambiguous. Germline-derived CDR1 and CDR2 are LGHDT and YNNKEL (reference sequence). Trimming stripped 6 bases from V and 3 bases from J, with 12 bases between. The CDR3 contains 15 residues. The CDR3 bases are TGTGCCAGCAGTCCTACGACACTCTATAATTCACCCCTCCACTTT. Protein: CASSPTTLYNSPLHF.